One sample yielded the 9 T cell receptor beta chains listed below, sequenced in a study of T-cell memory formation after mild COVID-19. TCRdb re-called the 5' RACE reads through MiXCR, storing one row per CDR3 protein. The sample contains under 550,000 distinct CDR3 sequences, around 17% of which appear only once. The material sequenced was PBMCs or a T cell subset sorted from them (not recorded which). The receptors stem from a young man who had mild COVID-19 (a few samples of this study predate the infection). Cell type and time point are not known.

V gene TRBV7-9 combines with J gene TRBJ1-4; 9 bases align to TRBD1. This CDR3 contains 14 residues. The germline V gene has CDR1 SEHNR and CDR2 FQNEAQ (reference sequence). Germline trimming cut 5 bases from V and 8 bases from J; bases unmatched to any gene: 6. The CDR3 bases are TGTGCCAGCAGCACCGGACAGGGGAAGGAAAAACTGTTTTTT. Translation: CASSTGQGKEKLFF.

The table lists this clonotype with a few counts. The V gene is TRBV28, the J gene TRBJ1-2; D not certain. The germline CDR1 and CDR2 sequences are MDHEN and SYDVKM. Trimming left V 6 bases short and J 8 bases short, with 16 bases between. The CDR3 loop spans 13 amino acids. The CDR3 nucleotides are TGTGCCAGCAGCGAGATTTTAGGTACAGGCTACACCTTC. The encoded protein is CASSEILGTGYTF.

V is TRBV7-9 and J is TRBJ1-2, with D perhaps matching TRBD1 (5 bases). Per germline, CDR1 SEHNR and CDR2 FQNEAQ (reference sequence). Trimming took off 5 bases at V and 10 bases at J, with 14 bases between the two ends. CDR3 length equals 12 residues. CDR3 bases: TGTGCCAGCAGCCCACCGGGGCAACCCTACACCTTC. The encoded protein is CASSPPGQPYTF.

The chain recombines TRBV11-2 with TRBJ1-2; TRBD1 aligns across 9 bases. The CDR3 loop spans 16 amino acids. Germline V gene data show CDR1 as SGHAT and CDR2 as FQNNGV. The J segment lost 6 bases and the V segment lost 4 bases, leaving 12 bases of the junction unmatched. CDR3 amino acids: CASSSHLAGQGDGYTF. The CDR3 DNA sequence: TGTGCCAGCAGCTCACACCTGGCGGGACAGGGCGATGGCTACACCTTC.

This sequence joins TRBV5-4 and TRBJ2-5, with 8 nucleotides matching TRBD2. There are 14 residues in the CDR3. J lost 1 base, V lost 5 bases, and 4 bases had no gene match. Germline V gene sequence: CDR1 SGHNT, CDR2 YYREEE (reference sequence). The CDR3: CASSMAGGQETQYF. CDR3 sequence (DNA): TGTGCCAGCAGTATGGCGGGGGGCCAAGAGACCCAGTACTTC.

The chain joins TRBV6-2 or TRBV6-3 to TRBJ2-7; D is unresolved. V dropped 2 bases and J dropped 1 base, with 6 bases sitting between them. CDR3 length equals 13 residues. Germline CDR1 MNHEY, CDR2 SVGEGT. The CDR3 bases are TGTGCCAGCAGTTACAGGAAGTCCTACGAGCAGTACGTC. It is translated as CASSYRKSYEQYV.

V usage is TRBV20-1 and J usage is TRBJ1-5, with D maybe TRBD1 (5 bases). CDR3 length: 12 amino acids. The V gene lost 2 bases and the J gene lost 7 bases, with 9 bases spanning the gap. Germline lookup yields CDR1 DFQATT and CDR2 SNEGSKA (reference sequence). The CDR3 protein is CSARMGRQPQHF. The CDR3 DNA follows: TGCAGTGCTAGAATGGGGCGGCAGCCCCAGCATTTT.

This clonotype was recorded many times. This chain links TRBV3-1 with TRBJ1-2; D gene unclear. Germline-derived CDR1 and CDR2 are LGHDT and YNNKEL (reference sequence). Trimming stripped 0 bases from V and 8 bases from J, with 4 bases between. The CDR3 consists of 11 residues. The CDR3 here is CASSQEGGYTF. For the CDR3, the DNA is TGTGCCAGCAGCCAAGAGGGGGGCTACACCTTC.

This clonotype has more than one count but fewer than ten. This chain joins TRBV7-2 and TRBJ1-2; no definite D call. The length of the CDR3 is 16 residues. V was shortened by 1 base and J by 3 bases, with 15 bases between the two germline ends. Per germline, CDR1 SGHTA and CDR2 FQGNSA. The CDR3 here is CASSLVALKGHYGYTF. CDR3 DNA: TGTGCCAGCAGCTTAGTAGCACTAAAGGGCCACTATGGCTACACCTTC.